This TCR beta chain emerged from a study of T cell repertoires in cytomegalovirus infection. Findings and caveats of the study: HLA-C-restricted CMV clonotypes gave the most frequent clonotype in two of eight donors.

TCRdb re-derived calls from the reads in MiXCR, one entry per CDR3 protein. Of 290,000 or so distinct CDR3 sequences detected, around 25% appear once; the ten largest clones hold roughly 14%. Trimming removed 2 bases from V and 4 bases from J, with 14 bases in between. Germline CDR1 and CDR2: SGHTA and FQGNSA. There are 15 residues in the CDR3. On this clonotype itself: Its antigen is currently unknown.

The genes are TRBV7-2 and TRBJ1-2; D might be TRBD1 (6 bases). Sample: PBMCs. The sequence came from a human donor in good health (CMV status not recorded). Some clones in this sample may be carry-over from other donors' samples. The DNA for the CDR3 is TGTGCCAGCAGCTTAATGTTGTCAGGGGCCTATGGCTACACCTTC. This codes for CASSLMLSGAYGYTF.